Detailed here is one T cell receptor beta chain. Method: immunoSEQ multiplex PCR; TCRdb's copy keeps in-frame clones and lacks some. The top ten hold about 0.8% of the sample, which has approximately 300,000 clones, about 89% seen once. The sample originates from a study of blood T cell repertoires in COVID-19. Overall study context: Donors in the United States, Italy and Spain gave samples during acute or convalescent COVID-19. Sample material is recorded as cDNA or gDNA derived from T cells, B-cell-depleted T cells, or PBMCs.

The CDR3 length is 14 residues. Germline V lookup: CDR1 MNHNS, CDR2 SASEGT. V lost 2 bases, J lost 13 bases, and 15 bases lay in between. The source is a man aged 30 to 45 with acute or convalescent COVID-19. The sequenced sample consisted of peripheral blood. The chain combines TRBV6-1 with TRBJ1-6; D is undetermined. The CDR3 DNA reads as TGTGCCAGCAGTGAAAACGCGGTCGTTTTGCCCCTCCACTTT. Its translation is CASSENAVVLPLHF.